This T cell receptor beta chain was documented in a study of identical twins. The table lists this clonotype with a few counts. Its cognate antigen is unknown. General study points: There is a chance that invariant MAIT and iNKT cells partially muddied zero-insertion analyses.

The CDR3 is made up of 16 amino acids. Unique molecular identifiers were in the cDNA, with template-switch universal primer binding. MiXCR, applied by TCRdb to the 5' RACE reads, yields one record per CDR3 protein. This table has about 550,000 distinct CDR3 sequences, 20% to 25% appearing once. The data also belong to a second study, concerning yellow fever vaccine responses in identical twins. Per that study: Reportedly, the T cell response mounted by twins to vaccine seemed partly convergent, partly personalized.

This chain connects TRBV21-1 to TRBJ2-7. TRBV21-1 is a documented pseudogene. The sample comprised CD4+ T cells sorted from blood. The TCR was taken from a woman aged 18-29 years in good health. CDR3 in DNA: TGTGCCAGCAGCGCACAGACGTGGCGGGAGTTCCACGAGCAGTACTTC. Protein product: CASSAQTWREFHEQYF.